The 9 T cell receptor beta chains below all came from one sample that was sequenced in a study of post-analysis software for immune sequencing data. TCR beta cDNA libraries had unique molecular identifiers. TCRdb processed the PCR reads anew with MiXCR; each CDR3 protein has one entry. Here the sample spans around 160,000 distinct CDR3 sequences, approximately 35% being singletons. Material: blood, obtained after autologous hematopoietic stem cell transplantation. All receptors derive from a girl under 18 with multiple sclerosis.

This clonotype was seen a few times. This sequence joins TRBV20-1 and TRBJ2-1, with 7 positions matching TRBD1. Looked up from germline, CDR1 is DFQATT and CDR2 is SNEGSKA (reference sequence). The V and J ends lost 4 bases and 3 bases, in that order; junction bases with no gene match: 12. This CDR3 is built from 16 residues. CDR3 DNA sequence: TGCAGTGCTATAAGGACAGGCACGAGGGTCTACAATGAGCAGTTCTTC. Its translation is CSAIRTGTRVYNEQFF.

This clonotype was recorded a few times. J is TRBJ2-5 and V is TRBV20-1, with D perhaps TRBD1 (6 bases). V lost 3 bases, J lost 4 bases, and 27 bases lay in between. CDR1 and CDR2 from the germline V gene are DFQATT and SNEGSKA (reference sequence). This CDR3 region has 18 residues. The chain's CDR3 is CSASKGRGMTIYPETQYF. CDR3 nucleotides: TGCAGTGCTAGTAAGGGCAGGGGTATGACGATATACCCAGAGACCCAGTACTTC.

The genes are TRBV9 and TRBJ2-1; weak D call: TRBD2 (6 bases). The CDR3 runs 16 residues. The V gene lost 0 bases and the J gene lost 0 bases, with 10 bases spanning the gap. Germline values: CDR1 SGDLS, CDR2 YYNGEE. The CDR3 DNA reads TGTGCCAGCAGCGTAGAGGCGGGGAGCTCCTACAATGAGCAGTTCTTC. Its translation is CASSVEAGSSYNEQFF. The entire variable domain, with the rest obtained from reference TRBV9 and TRBJ2-1, is as follows: DSGVTQTPKHLITATGQRVTLRCSPRSGDLSVYWYQQSLDQGLQFLIQYYNGEERAKGNILERFSAQQFPDLHSELNLSSLELGDSALYFCASSVEAGSSYNEQFFGPGTRLTVL.

The chain links TRBV3-1 to TRBJ2-1, with 8 bases matching TRBD2. Trimming removed 3 bases from V and 12 bases from J; junction bases left unmatched: 13. From germline, CDR1 is LGHDT and CDR2 YNNKEL (reference sequence). This CDR3 is 15 amino acids long. CDR3 sequence: CASSHPGLGLSVQFF. CDR3 bases: TGTGCCAGCAGCCACCCGGGACTAGGGCTCTCGGTGCAGTTCTTC.

In this sample, this clonotype turned up a few times. This chain uses TRBV12-3 or TRBV12-4 with TRBJ2-2; D not resolved. This CDR3 comprises 13 residues. V lost 5 bases and J 7 bases, leaving 11 bases between the germline ends. The CDR3 spells CASSNPDGGELFF. Written as DNA, the CDR3 is TGTGCCAGCAGTAACCCGGACGGCGGGGAGCTGTTTTTT.

The chain has TRBV29-1 and TRBJ1-2, with D perhaps TRBD1 (5 bases). The germline CDR1 and CDR2 sequences are SQVTM and ANQGSEA. The CDR3 covers 15 residues. V was trimmed by 4 bases and J by 0 bases, leaving 15 bases between them. Written as DNA, the CDR3 is TGCAGCGTTGGGGGGGAGTTCGGGACTAACTATGGCTACACCTTC. Protein sequence: CSVGGEFGTNYGYTF. Drawing the rest from reference TRBV29-1 and TRBJ1-2, the complete variable domain is SAVISQKPSRDICQRGTSLTIQCQVDSQVTMMFWYRQQPGQSLTLIATANQGSEATYESGFVIDKFPISRPNLTFSTLTVSNMSPEDSSIYLCSVGGEFGTNYGYTFGSGTRLTVV.

The table lists this clonotype with a count of one. J is TRBJ2-1 and V is TRBV20-1; 12 bases align to TRBD2. This CDR3 spans 15 amino acids. Germline V gene data show CDR1 as DFQATT and CDR2 as SNEGSKA (reference sequence). J lost 6 bases, V lost 5 bases, and 8 bases had no gene match. The DNA for the CDR3 is TGCAGTGCTCCCCGGACTAGCGGGAACCCCAATGAGCAGTTCTTC. It encodes CSAPRTSGNPNEQFF.

The chain links TRBV12-3 or TRBV12-4 to TRBJ1-5; D gene ambiguous. Trimming pared 7 bases from V and 3 bases from J, leaving 10 bases between. CDR3 size: 13 residues. The CDR3 here is CASTSEANQPQHF. In DNA form, the CDR3 reads TGTGCCAGCACCTCGGAGGCCAATCAGCCCCAGCATTTT.

The CDR3 sequence: CATCTSGANVLTF. The CDR3, as DNA: TGTGCCACCTGTACCTCTGGGGCCAACGTCCTGACTTTC. The chain has TRBV10-3 and TRBJ2-6; no clear D gene. The CDR3 is 13 amino acids. V was pared by 10 bases and J by 0 bases, with 7 bases between. Per germline, CDR1 ENHRY and CDR2 SYGVKD.